Each of the 27 T cell receptor beta chains below was sequenced from the same sample in a study of T cells in tumors after PD-1 blockade. The assay was immunoSEQ multiplex PCR, and TCRdb's table has in-frame clones only and misses some. The table has just under 65,000 clones, about 74% seen once. The source was PBMCs, collected after anti-PD-1 treatment. These receptors were collected from a human donor with basal cell carcinoma.

V is TRBV3-1 (or the pseudogene TRBV3-2) and J is TRBJ1-1; D unclear. Per germline, CDR1 LGHDT and CDR2 YNNKEL (reference sequence). This CDR3 region has 14 residues. The V gene lost 0 bases and the J gene lost 3 bases, with 8 bases spanning the gap. CDR3 amino acids: CASSQEFGDTEAFF. DNA of the CDR3: TGTGCCAGCAGCCAAGAGTTTGGGGACACTGAAGCTTTCTTT.

This clone appeared a few times. The chain carries TRBV5-4 and TRBJ2-1; D unclear. The CDR3 is 11 residues long. V lost 4 bases and J 6 bases, leaving 5 bases between the germline ends. CDR1 and CDR2 from the germline V gene are SGHNT and YYREEE (reference sequence). The CDR3 protein is CASSAINEQFF. Here the CDR3 DNA reads TGTGCCAGCAGCGCCATCAATGAGCAGTTCTTC. Together with reference TRBV5-4 and TRBJ2-1, the CDR3 gives the full variable domain: ETGVTQSPTHLIKTRGQQVTLRCSSQSGHNTVSWYQQALGQGPQFIFQYYREEENGRGNFPPRFSGLQFPNYSSELNVNALELDDSALYLCASSAINEQFFGPGTRLTVL.

Comment on this clone: The same CDR3 also results from other DNA sequences found in this sample. The rearrangement joins TRBV19 to TRBJ2-7; D tentatively fits TRBD1 or TRBD2 (6 bases each). The CDR3 loop spans 14 amino acids. CDR1 LNHDA and CDR2 SQIVND come from the germline V gene (reference sequence). V lost 2 bases and J 4 bases, leaving 12 bases between the germline ends. DNA of the CDR3: TGTGCCAGTAGTATAAAGGGGGGCCGGTACGAGCAGTACTTC. It is translated as CASSIKGGRYEQYF.

The chain recombines TRBV5-1 with TRBJ1-2; TRBD1 agrees at 7 bases. With 4 bases clipped from V and 2 bases from J, the junction kept 8 bases outside the gene matches. The CDR3 covers 15 residues. The V gene's germline CDR1 is SGHRS and CDR2 YFSETQ. CDR3 in amino acids: CASSDTTGFNYGYTF. The CDR3 bases are TGCGCCAGCAGCGATACGACAGGGTTCAACTATGGCTACACCTTC.

This clone has only a few counts. DNA for the CDR3: TGTGCCTGGAGTGTTCGTCCGAACACTGAAGCTTTCTTT. Amino acid sequence: CAWSVRPNTEAFF. V is TRBV30 and J is TRBJ1-1; D gene unclear. In germline, CDR1 is GTSNPN, CDR2 SVGIG (reference sequence). V lost 0 bases and J 1 base, leaving 6 bases between the germline ends. This CDR3 has 13 amino acids.

The rearrangement links TRBV6-5 to TRBJ2-5; 10 nucleotides line up with TRBD2. V trimming: 6 bases; J trimming: 4 bases; junction bases outside the gene matches: 8. The V gene's germline CDR1 is MNHEY and CDR2 SVGAGI. CDR3 length: 15 residues. CDR3 protein: CASSPGSGGGETQYF. The CDR3 coding sequence is TGTGCCAGCAGCCCCGGGAGCGGGGGGGGAGAGACCCAGTACTTC.

Only a few counts were recorded for this clone. The chain has TRBV13 and TRBJ2-3; D remains unclear. Germline-derived CDR1 and CDR2 are PRHDT and FYEKMQ (reference sequence). CDR3 length equals 11 residues. The V end lost 5 bases, the J end lost 4 bases, and 4 bases lay between the germline ends. CDR3 loop: CASSVSDTQYF. The CDR3 DNA reads as TGTGCCAGCAGCGTCTCAGATACGCAGTATTTT. Supplemented by reference TRBV13 and TRBJ2-3, the full variable domain reads AAGVIQSPRHLIKEKRETATLKCYPIPRHDTVYWYQQGPGQDPQFLISFYEKMQSDKGSIPDRFSAQQFSDYHSELNMSSLELGDSALYFCASSVSDTQYFGPGTRLTVL.

The chain uses TRBV5-1 and TRBJ2-7, with TRBD2 as a possible D gene (5 bases). Germline V gene sequence: CDR1 SGHRS, CDR2 YFSETQ. V was clipped by 1 base and J by 2 bases, with 13 bases between them. The CDR3 has 15 residues. CDR3 amino acids: CASSLQSGAAYEQYF. The CDR3 DNA sequence: TGCGCCAGCAGCTTGCAGTCTGGAGCGGCCTACGAGCAGTACTTC. Full variable domain (outside the CDR3, taken from reference TRBV5-1 and TRBJ2-7): KAGVTQTPRYLIKTRGQQVTLSCSPISGHRSVSWYQQTPGQGLQFLFEYFSETQRNKGNFPGRFSGRQFSNSRSEMNVSTLELGDSALYLCASSLQSGAAYEQYFGPGTRLTVT.

The chain joins TRBV7-2 to TRBJ1-6; D is uncertain. With 2 bases removed from V and 10 bases from J, the gap between germline ends came to 15 bases. Germline CDR1 and CDR2: SGHTA and FQGNSA. The CDR3 has 15 amino acids. CDR3 in DNA: TGTGCCAGCAGCTTATTCAGCATCGGAGGGTCACCCCTCCACTTT. As protein: CASSLFSIGGSPLHF.

The chain recombines TRBV18 with TRBJ1-1, with D unclear. CDR1 is KGHSH and CDR2 is LQKENI in the germline V gene. The CDR3 spans 15 residues. Deletions cut 3 bases from V and 1 base from J, with 12 bases between. The CDR3 bases are TGTGCCAGCTCACCTCGCGGGAAGGAGAACACTGAAGCTTTCTTT. This sequence encodes CASSPRGKENTEAFF.

This chain connects TRBV29-1 to TRBJ1-6; tentatively, D is TRBD1 (5 bases). V was trimmed by 5 bases and J by 5 bases, leaving 10 bases between them. Germline lookup yields CDR1 SQVTM and CDR2 ANQGSEA. The CDR3 has 13 amino acids. In DNA form, the CDR3 reads TGCAGCGTTAGGTCAGGGAATAATTCACCCCTCCACTTT. Its translation: CSVRSGNNSPLHF.

The chain couples TRBV30 to TRBJ2-4, with a possible D match to TRBD2 (6 bases). Germline CDR1 reads GTSNPN; CDR2 reads SVGIG (reference sequence). Trimming shortened V by 3 bases and J by 1 base, and 10 bases separated the two germline ends. The CDR3 is 14 residues long. CDR3 in amino acids: CAWSGGVAKNIQYF. CDR3 nucleotides: TGTGCCTGGAGCGGGGGTGTGGCCAAAAACATTCAGTACTTC.

This chain connects TRBV10-1 to TRBJ2-7; perhaps TRBD1 as D (6 bases). Per germline, CDR1 WNHNN and CDR2 SYGVQD (reference sequence). V was cut by 6 bases and J by 2 bases, with 14 bases left in between. CDR3 length: 14 amino acids. In nucleotides, the CDR3 is TGCGCCAGCAGCCGCCGGGACAACCCCTACGAGCAGTACTTC. Its protein is CASSRRDNPYEQYF.

The rearrangement links TRBV6-5 to TRBJ1-1; TRBD1 might be the D (5 bases). Germline V lookup: CDR1 MNHEY, CDR2 SVGAGI. Trimming took off 0 bases at V and 4 bases at J, with 15 bases between the two ends. This CDR3 region has 16 residues. CDR3 in DNA: TGTGCCAGCAGTTACTCGAGGGCAGGGAAGCCCACTGAAGCTTTCTTT. This encodes CASSYSRAGKPTEAFF.

There are a few counts of this clone. The rearrangement joins TRBV30 to TRBJ1-3, with D unclear. CDR3 size: 12 residues. V was cut by 3 bases and J by 4 bases, with 7 bases left in between. Germline V gene lookup returns CDR1 GTSNPN and CDR2 SVGIG (reference sequence). CDR3 nucleotide sequence: TGTGCCTGGAGGAGGGCCGGAAACACCATATATTTT. This encodes CAWRRAGNTIYF.

This clone was counted once. The J gene is TRBJ2-3, the V gene TRBV2; 9 bases map to TRBD2. Losses at the gene ends were 6 bases for V and 0 bases for J; bases not matched to a gene: 1. The germline V gene encodes CDR1 SNHLY and CDR2 FYNNEI. The CDR3 spans 14 residues. The CDR3 region is CASRLAGSTDTQYF. In DNA form, the CDR3 reads TGTGCCAGCAGGCTAGCGGGAAGCACAGATACGCAGTATTTT.

J is TRBJ2-3 and V is TRBV14; D unclear. This CDR3 is built from 13 residues. Germline V gene lookup returns CDR1 SGHDN and CDR2 FVKESK. Trimming shortened V by 0 bases and J by 5 bases, and 6 bases separated the two germline ends. The DNA of the CDR3 is TGTGCCAGCAGCCAAGATTGGATAGATACGCAGTATTTT. Protein sequence: CASSQDWIDTQYF.

V is TRBV3-1 (or the pseudogene TRBV3-2) and J is TRBJ2-7, with D possibly TRBD1 on 6 matching bases. The CDR3 spans 13 residues. Per germline, CDR1 LGHDT and CDR2 YNNKEL (reference sequence). V was trimmed by 4 bases and J by 1 base, leaving 8 bases between them. CDR3 nucleotide sequence: TGTGCCAGCAGCCGGGGGCTATCCTACGAGCAGTACTTC. This translates into CASSRGLSYEQYF.

The chain couples TRBV4-1 to TRBJ2-7; TRBD2 aligns across 12 bases. Trimming at V came to 1 base and at J to 7 bases, leaving 11 bases not matched to a gene. The CDR3 runs 17 residues. Germline CDR1 MGHRA, CDR2 YSYEKL. The CDR3 sequence is CASSQADLGLAGHEQYF. The CDR3 bases are TGCGCCAGCAGCCAAGCCGATCTGGGACTAGCGGGTCATGAGCAGTACTTC.

This chain joins TRBV5-1 and TRBJ1-2; D remains ambiguous. Trimming took off 0 bases at V and 2 bases at J, with 2 bases between the two ends. Germline V gene data show CDR1 as SGHRS and CDR2 as YFSETQ. The CDR3 extends over 12 amino acids. The CDR3 DNA follows: TGCGCCAGCAGCTTGGAGAACTATGGCTACACCTTC. Translated: CASSLENYGYTF.

V and J are TRBV7-9 and TRBJ1-1, with D possibly TRBD1 on 5 matching bases. V shed 5 bases and J shed 0 bases, with 10 bases lying between them. Germline CDR1 and CDR2: SEHNR and FQNEAQ (reference sequence). The CDR3 is 14 residues long. The chain's CDR3 is CASSTRQMNTEAFF. The CDR3 DNA reads as TGTGCCAGCAGCACCCGACAGATGAACACTGAAGCTTTCTTT. The full variable domain, completed using reference TRBV7-9 and TRBJ1-1, is DTGVSQNPRHKITKRGQNVTFRCDPISEHNRLYWYRQTLGQGPEFLTYFQNEAQLEKSRLLSDRFSAERPKGSFSTLEIQRTEQGDSAMYLCASSTRQMNTEAFFGQGTRLTVV.

J is TRBJ1-2 and V is TRBV5-1; the D is unclear. V lost 2 bases and J lost 3, with 5 bases in between. CDR1 SGHRS and CDR2 YFSETQ come from the germline V gene. The CDR3 consists of 12 residues. The CDR3 loop is CASSLSHYGYTF. In DNA form, the CDR3 reads TGCGCCAGCAGCTTATCACACTATGGCTACACCTTC.

The chain carries TRBV6-4 and TRBJ2-7; D not resolved. The CDR3 extends over 10 amino acids. V lost 8 bases and J 0 bases, leaving 2 bases between the germline ends. Germline V CDR1 and CDR2: MRHNA, SNTAGT. CDR3 DNA: TGTGCCAGCGCCTCCTACGAGCAGTACTTC. This encodes CASASYEQYF.

The V and J genes are TRBV30 and TRBJ1-1; 8 bases are a match to TRBD1. The CDR3 spans 15 residues. Germline values: CDR1 GTSNPN, CDR2 SVGIG (reference sequence). Unmatched junction bases numbered 10, after V lost 2 bases and J lost 5 bases. CDR3 in DNA: TGTGCCTGGAGTACAACAGGGGGGAGGGAGACTGAAGCTTTCTTT. It encodes CAWSTTGGRETEAFF.

V and J are TRBV7-9 and TRBJ2-7; D gene ambiguous. V was clipped by 5 bases and J by 3 bases, with 8 bases between them. Germline values: CDR1 SEHNR, CDR2 FQNEAQ (reference sequence). The CDR3 loop spans 12 amino acids. CDR3 sequence reads: CASSQLSYEQYF. The CDR3 DNA is TGTGCCAGCAGCCAGCTCAGCTACGAGCAGTACTTC. The variable domain in full, with the rest retrieved from reference TRBV7-9 and TRBJ2-7, is DTGVSQNPRHKITKRGQNVTFRCDPISEHNRLYWYRQTLGQGPEFLTYFQNEAQLEKSRLLSDRFSAERPKGSFSTLEIQRTEQGDSAMYLCASSQLSYEQYFGPGTRLTVT.

The chain is built from TRBV4-1 and TRBJ2-7, with 11 bases matching TRBD2. From germline, CDR1 is MGHRA and CDR2 YSYEKL. With 4 bases clipped from V and 0 bases from J, the junction kept 2 bases outside the gene matches. The CDR3 totals 15 residues. The CDR3 sequence is CASSPGTSGSYEQYF. The CDR3 nucleotides are TGCGCCAGCAGCCCCGGGACTAGCGGCTCCTACGAGCAGTACTTC.

This clone appeared once. CDR3 sequence (DNA): TGTGCCAGCAGCTTTAGGGGGGCTGGATCAGAGACCCAGTACTTC. This gives the protein CASSFRGAGSETQYF. The V and J genes are TRBV11-3 and TRBJ2-5; D could derive from TRBD1 or TRBD2 (6 bases each). This CDR3 contains 15 residues. Germline V gives CDR1 SGHNT, CDR2 YENEEA. V gave up 3 bases and J gave up 4 bases, with 15 bases separating them.